The present entry profiles one TCR beta chain with its context. Germline V CDR1 and CDR2: MRHNA, SNTAGT. V gave up 6 bases and J gave up 6 bases, with 17 bases separating them. This CDR3 contains 14 residues. These data are taken from a study of blood T cell repertoires in COVID-19. Study background: Researchers got acute and convalescent COVID-19 samples from the United States, Italy and Spain. Nucleic acid was either cDNA or gDNA, and it came from T cells, B-cell-depleted T cells, or PBMCs.

Study processing details: Amplification from reference gene primers served as the basis for estimated nucleated cell counts. Sequencing used immunoSEQ multiplex PCR; TCRdb keeps in-frame clones, though not all of them. That table gives V, J and clone size, and the DNA gave D and trimming. The table shows about 61,000 clones, with over 75% occurring only once. V is TRBV6-4 and J is TRBJ1-1; weak D call: TRBD1 (6 bases). The sequence was obtained from a man older than 75 in a cohort sampled during active COVID-19. Specimen: peripheral blood. The CDR3 here is CASSLSTGESEAFF. CDR3 sequence (DNA): TGTGCCAGCAGCCTATCGACAGGAGAGTCTGAAGCTTTCTTT.